This TCR beta chain was documented in a study of identical twins (dated by TCRdb to about 2016). Concerning the study at large: To test whether fetal clonotypes persist, this study deep-sequenced TCR alpha and beta repertoires from monozygotic twins, from unrelated adults of various ages, and from cord blood. To rule out contamination, the twin experiments were replicated at different times with different library preparation protocols.

Every donor was a healthy Caucasian. The twin cohort comprised three pairs of female monozygotic twins, all aged about 18 to 29 years. CD4+ and CD8+ T cell populations were isolated with positive isolation kits from Invitrogen. Regarding this clonotype: Its antigen has not been determined. No much larger clonotype is one base removed from it; base qualities were not supplied.

Libraries were made using 5' RACE. The sequencing machine was an Illumina HiSeq 2000. A universal primer binding site was added through template switching, and the final cDNA carried a unique molecular identifier so that TCR cDNA molecules could be counted accurately. Specific primers in the conserved constant-segment region were used to synthesize first-strand cDNA for TCR alpha and beta chains. To control for contamination, each cDNA library was double barcoded with a SMART-Mk sample barcode plus Illumina barcodes. TruSeq adapter sequences, together with Illumina sample barcodes, were added in two successive PCR steps. The TCR alpha and beta cDNA libraries were sequenced on the Illumina HiSeq platform using custom primers. Turning to the authors' computational methods: MiGEC was used to process raw reads and extract unique molecular identifiers, and MiXCR was used to find CDR3 positions. Recombination models were inferred per individual with the repgenHMM and IGoR tools using an EM algorithm. Shared clonotype analysis was performed with the tcR package in R, normalizing sharing by the product of cloneset sizes. To study raw recombination without the effects of thymic and clonal selection, out-of-frame nonproductive sequences were analyzed. TCRdb trimmed the raw reads at Q25, called clones with MiXCR and kept productive beta chains. For every CDR3 protein sequence, its rows merge into one entry that carries the most common genes and DNA. Here the V and J calls rest on TCRdb's processing, not on the authors' analysis. This sample lists around 530,000 distinct CDR3 sequences; approximately 16% were detected once. The ten largest clones take up roughly 0.42% of the sample.

Findings and caveats that apply to the study as a whole: Excess twin sharing in beta out-of-frame sequences was weaker because fewer shared sequences lowered the signal-to-noise ratio. Invariant T cells such as MAIT and iNKT could partly confound zero-insertion analyses, though diverse VJ usage argued against this for most clonotypes. Conclusions relied on cross-sectional statistical analysis, since the same donors could not be followed over many years. Out-of-frame TCR alpha sharing in monozygotic twins was systematically underestimated by recombination models, whereas sharing between unrelated individuals was in agreement with the recombination models. Abundant cord blood beta clonotypes carried fewer insertions; young adult naive repertoires showed a weaker similar trend, while memory repertoires showed none. Compared with coincidental sharing between unrelated individuals, out-of-frame TCR alpha sequences shared between twins showed an excess of sequences with low generation probability.

Reading the germline V gene gives CDR1 MNHEY and CDR2 SVGAGI. Measured from the cysteine to the phenylalanine, the CDR3 is 18 residues long. CDR3 DNA is the only sequence kept; it has 54 bases, read in frame from the first base. Unmatched junction bases come to 13, with V trimmed by 1 base and J by 4 bases. These data were also filed under a second study, of yellow fever vaccine responses in identical twins. Drawing on the second study: The authors reported that the T cell response to vaccination in identical twins appeared partly convergent and partly personalized. In identical twins, the study followed T cell clones that responded to the vaccine with precision.

This clonotype was obtained from a woman in her late teens or twenties in good health. The material sequenced was CD4+ T cells sorted from blood. The chain is encoded by TRBV6-5 joined to TRBJ2-3; 8 bases in between match TRBD2. This receptor has the CDR3 CASSYWIPGTSTSDTQYF. The bases read TGTGCCAGCAGTTACTGGATACCCGGGACTAGTACTTCAGATACGCAGTATTTT.